This is a list of T cell receptor beta chains from one sample in a study of blood T cell repertoires in COVID-19. The method was immunoSEQ multiplex PCR; TCRdb's version includes in-frame clones alone and lacks a portion of them. In the table there are approximately 100,000 clones, roughly 92% of which are singletons. Sequencing was performed on peripheral blood. Receptors were obtained from a man aged 45-65 years with active COVID-19. The CDR3 runs from the conserved cysteine through the conserved F or W. D genes are given only for firm matches.

J	D	V	CDR3	DNA
TRBJ2-3	TRBD2	TRBV3-1/TRBV3-2	CASSQVAGSSTDTQYF	TGTGCCAGCAGCCAAGTAGCGGGGTCTAGCACAGATACGCAGTATTTT
TRBJ1-1	TRBD1	TRBV7-2	CASSLGGQGHTEAFF	TGTGCCAGCAGCTTAGGGGGACAGGGCCACACTGAAGCTTTCTTT
TRBJ1-5	TRBD1	TRBV2	CASKGVRTGNEPQHF	TGTGCCAGCAAAGGGGTAAGGACAGGGAATGAGCCCCAGCATTTT
TRBJ1-3	TRBD1	TRBV28	CASAMRTGTDTIYF	TGTGCCAGCGCCATGCGGACAGGGACGGACACCATATATTTT
TRBJ2-1	.	TRBV18	CASSPLLDNEQFF	TGTGCCAGCTCACCTCTACTCGACAATGAGCAGTTCTTC
TRBJ2-2	TRBD2	TRBV5-1	CASSLAPSGTGELFF	TGCGCCAGCAGCTTGGCCCCTAGCGGGACCGGGGAGCTGTTTTTT
TRBJ2-2	.	TRBV11-3	CASSSTVNTGELFF	TGTGCCAGCAGCTCGACAGTGAACACCGGGGAGCTGTTTTTT
TRBJ1-2	TRBD1	TRBV5-6	CASSLSGTGIYGYTF	TGTGCCAGCAGCCTCTCCGGGACAGGGATCTATGGCTACACCTTC
TRBJ2-5	TRBD2	TRBV3-1/TRBV3-2	CASIEGRGRGETQYF	TGTGCCAGCATCGAAGGGAGGGGACGAGGGGAGACCCAGTACTTC
TRBJ2-3	.	TRBV28	CASSGGTDTQYF	TGTGCCAGCAGTGGAGGCACAGATACGCAGTATTTT
TRBJ1-5	.	TRBV28	CASSLRGLSNQPQHF	TGTGCCAGCAGTTTACGAGGGCTCAGCAATCAGCCCCAGCATTTT
TRBJ2-3	TRBD2	TRBV23-1	CASSQRDYGADTQYF	TGCGCCAGCAGTCAACGGGACTATGGGGCGGATACGCAGTATTTT
TRBJ2-1	TRBD2	TRBV3-1/TRBV3-2	CASSLQGAGAFEQFF	TGTGCCAGCAGTCTACAAGGAGCGGGGGCCTTTGAGCAGTTCTTC
TRBJ2-5	TRBD1	TRBV5-1	CASTLNRGSGETQYF	TGCGCCAGCACCCTTAACAGGGGATCGGGAGAGACCCAGTACTTC
TRBJ2-3	TRBD1	TRBV5-1	CASSPRGTGTDTQYF	TGCGCCAGCAGCCCCAGGGGGACAGGCACAGATACGCAGTATTTT